These 27 T cell receptor beta chains were all obtained from the same sample, sequenced in a study of blood T cells in healthy people across ages. A second roughly 6 to 12 cycle PCR used barcoded and J-beta primers. Each CDR3 protein gets one entry after TCRdb re-called the 5' RACE reads with MiXCR. This table holds about 1,400,000 distinct CDR3 sequences, approximately 60% found once. Sequenced sample: blood. The source is a man in his late teens or twenties in good health.

The V and J genes are TRBV6-1 and TRBJ2-4; D unresolved. The CDR3 sequence is 15 residues long. Per the germline V gene, CDR1 is MNHNS and CDR2 is SASEGT. V lost 3 bases, J lost 0 bases, and 9 bases lay in between. The CDR3 DNA sequence: TGTGCCAGCAGTGATCACGAGCTAGCCAAAAACATTCAGTACTTC. It translates to CASSDHELAKNIQYF.

The chain joins TRBV20-1 to TRBJ2-5; tentatively, D is TRBD1 or TRBD2 (6 bases each). Germline CDR1 and CDR2: DFQATT and SNEGSKA (reference sequence). This CDR3 region has 16 residues. V lost 3 bases and J lost 3, with 20 bases in between. CDR3 sequence (DNA): TGCAGTGCTAGCCCCCTAGGGGGTAGCGGAAAAGAGACCCAGTACTTC. Translating gives CSASPLGGSGKETQYF.

This clonotype was recorded many times. V usage is TRBV2 and J usage is TRBJ2-3; 12 bases match TRBD1. CDR1 is SNHLY, CDR2 FYNNEI, per germline. The CDR3 extends over 15 amino acids. The CDR3 sequence is CAAGDRGRRTDTQYF. The CDR3 DNA is TGTGCGGCGGGGGACAGGGGGCGGAGGACAGATACGCAGTATTTT.

This clonotype was detected only once. This chain joins TRBV2 and TRBJ1-4; D is undetermined. Trimming removed 4 bases from V and 4 bases from J, with 4 bases in between. This CDR3 contains 12 residues. CDR1 SNHLY and CDR2 FYNNEI come from the germline V gene. The CDR3 region is CASSVFNEKLFF. CDR3 nucleotides: TGTGCCAGCAGTGTCTTTAATGAAAAACTGTTTTTT.

This clonotype was observed a handful of times. The rearrangement links TRBV29-1 to TRBJ2-3; TRBD1 is a possible D gene (5 bases). Trimming left V 6 bases short and J 4 bases short, with 11 bases between. This CDR3 comprises 12 residues. Germline loops: CDR1 SQVTM, CDR2 ANQGSEA. Here the CDR3 reads CSVGEGADTQYF. The CDR3 nucleotides are TGCAGCGTCGGCGAAGGGGCAGATACGCAGTATTTT.

The V and J genes are TRBV9 and TRBJ2-3; a possible D gene is TRBD1 (5 bases). Germline V gene lookup returns CDR1 SGDLS and CDR2 YYNGEE. V was trimmed by 3 bases and J by 2 bases, leaving 19 bases between them. This CDR3 is built from 17 residues. CDR3 residues: CASSARTRVFFTDTQYF. The CDR3 nucleotides read TGTGCCAGCAGCGCACGGACACGTGTGTTTTTCACAGATACGCAGTATTTT.

In its sample, this clonotype was seen once. The chain joins TRBV15 to TRBJ1-6; D unclear. Per germline, CDR1 LNHNV and CDR2 YYDKDF (reference sequence). The CDR3 runs 13 residues. V dropped 3 bases and J dropped 7 bases, with 7 bases sitting between them. CDR3 DNA sequence: TGTGCCACCAGCAGTCGAAAGAATTCACCCCTCCACTTT. This gives the protein CATSSRKNSPLHF.

The rearrangement joins TRBV4-3 to TRBJ2-1; 13 bases are shared with TRBD2. The CDR3 runs 17 residues. The junction had 5 bases not matched to a gene; V was cut back by 0 bases and J by 6 bases. Looked up from germline, CDR1 is LGHNA and CDR2 is YSLEER. The CDR3 here is CASSQDGRLAGGNEQFF. The CDR3 DNA reads TGCGCCAGCAGCCAAGATGGACGACTAGCGGGGGGCAATGAGCAGTTCTTC.

This rearrangement joins TRBV20-1 to TRBJ1-2; D is ambiguous. V was clipped by 5 bases and J by 5 bases, with 3 bases between them. This CDR3 region has 9 residues. Germline V CDR1 and CDR2: DFQATT, SNEGSKA (reference sequence). The CDR3 sequence is CSAHYGYTF. In nucleotides, the CDR3 is TGCAGTGCTCATTATGGCTACACCTTC.

This chain uses TRBV5-1 with TRBJ2-7; D is uncertain. Deletions cut 0 bases from V and 1 base from J, with 8 bases between. This CDR3 is built from 14 residues. Germline V gene lookup returns CDR1 SGHRS and CDR2 YFSETQ. The CDR3 reads CASSLDLASYEQYF. The CDR3 nucleotides read TGCGCCAGCAGCTTGGATCTGGCTTCCTACGAGCAGTACTTC. The full variable domain, completed using reference TRBV5-1 and TRBJ2-7, is KAGVTQTPRYLIKTRGQQVTLSCSPISGHRSVSWYQQTPGQGLQFLFEYFSETQRNKGNFPGRFSGRQFSNSRSEMNVSTLELGDSALYLCASSLDLASYEQYFGPGTRLTVT.

The rearrangement joins TRBV4-3 to TRBJ2-2; 13 bases match TRBD2. The J segment lost 1 base and the V segment lost 5 bases, leaving 7 bases of the junction unmatched. The CDR3 covers 18 residues. Germline lookup yields CDR1 LGHNA and CDR2 YSLEER. CDR3 region: CASSEKTSGGLNTGELFF. The CDR3 DNA reads as TGCGCCAGCAGCGAAAAGACTAGCGGGGGGTTGAACACCGGGGAGCTGTTTTTT.

The rearrangement uses TRBV28 and TRBJ1-2; D gene unclear. The ends were cut back, 1 base at V and 1 base at J, with 7 bases in the middle. The CDR3 totals 14 residues. The germline gives CDR1 MDHEN, CDR2 SYDVKM. The CDR3 DNA reads as TGTGCCAGCAGTTTATTGGGCAGTAACTATGGCTACACCTTC. Residues: CASSLLGSNYGYTF.

The chain carries TRBV25-1 and TRBJ2-5, with D perhaps matching TRBD2 (5 bases). In germline, CDR1 is MGHDK, CDR2 SYGVNS. The V and J ends lost 8 bases and 1 base respectively, with 8 bases between them. The CDR3 length is 12 residues. The CDR3 reads CASARGQETQYF. CDR3 DNA sequence: TGTGCCAGCGCTCGGGGCCAAGAGACCCAGTACTTC.

This clonotype was seen only a few times. This rearrangement joins TRBV7-9 to TRBJ1-4; 8 bases agree with TRBD1. Trimming cost V 6 bases and J 5 bases; bases outside gene matches: 5. Germline lookup yields CDR1 SEHNR and CDR2 FQNEAQ (reference sequence). The CDR3 covers 14 residues. The CDR3 coding sequence is TGTGCCAGCAGTTTGGCAGGGGGCAATGAAAAACTGTTTTTT. As protein: CASSLAGGNEKLFF.

The V gene is TRBV7-2, the J gene TRBJ2-7; the D is unclear. Germline assignment: CDR1 SGHTA and CDR2 FQGNSA. The V and J ends lost 5 bases and 3 bases respectively, with 11 bases between them. The CDR3 sequence is 13 residues long. The CDR3 here is CASSPIQGYEQYF. CDR3 nucleotide sequence: TGTGCCAGCAGCCCAATTCAAGGCTACGAGCAGTACTTC.

The chain couples TRBV30 to TRBJ1-4, with D possibly being TRBD1 (5 bases). Germline V gene lookup returns CDR1 GTSNPN and CDR2 SVGIG (reference sequence). The germline V and J ends were trimmed by 3 bases and 8 bases, with 13 bases remaining between them. This CDR3 has 13 amino acids. This chain's CDR3 is CAWSDDSKEKLFF. The CDR3 DNA is TGTGCCTGGAGCGACGACAGTAAGGAAAAACTGTTTTTT.

This chain connects TRBV7-9 to TRBJ1-2, with D tentatively TRBD1 (5 bases). The CDR3 runs 13 residues. CDR1 is SEHNR, CDR2 FQNEAQ, per germline (reference sequence). V lost 3 bases to trimming and J lost 4 bases, with 9 bases between them. The CDR3 is CASSFIRVYGYTF. In nucleotides, the CDR3 is TGTGCCAGCAGCTTTATCAGGGTCTATGGCTACACCTTC.

This clonotype showed up just once. V gene TRBV2 combines with J gene TRBJ2-5; TRBD2 matches at 9 bases. Germline CDR1 is SNHLY and CDR2 is FYNNEI. The CDR3 is 16 amino acids. The junction had 9 bases not matched to a gene; V was cut back by 2 bases and J by 5 bases. The CDR3 coding sequence is TGTGCCAGCAGTGAAAATTGGGGTAGCGGGAGTGAGACCCAGTACTTC. Amino acids: CASSENWGSGSETQYF.

This clonotype was picked up a small number of times. The rearrangement uses TRBV11-2 and TRBJ2-2, with 7 bases aligning to TRBD1. This CDR3 spans 15 amino acids. Trimming at V came to 6 bases and at J to 4 bases, leaving 8 bases not matched to a gene. Germline V gene data show CDR1 as SGHAT and CDR2 as FQNNGV. This chain's CDR3 is CASRAYRDSTGELFF. For the CDR3, the DNA is TGTGCCAGCAGGGCCTACCGGGACAGCACCGGGGAGCTGTTTTTT.

The rearrangement links TRBV29-1 to TRBJ1-1, with D perhaps matching TRBD1 (5 bases). CDR3 length: 14 amino acids. Trimming pared 7 bases from V and 4 bases from J, leaving 19 bases between. Germline V lookup: CDR1 SQVTM, CDR2 ANQGSEA. CDR3 amino acids: CSATPQGRATEAFF. DNA of the CDR3: TGCAGCGCAACCCCCCAGGGTCGTGCCACTGAAGCTTTCTTT.

J is TRBJ2-3 and V is TRBV7-8; the D call may be TRBD1 or TRBD2 (6 bases each). This CDR3 is built from 15 residues. The V end lost 4 bases, the J end lost 2 bases, and 13 bases lay between the germline ends. Germline CDR1 is SGHVS and CDR2 is FQNEAQ. The CDR3 sequence: CASSSPPGATDTQYF. CDR3 DNA: TGTGCCAGCAGCTCTCCCCCGGGGGCCACAGATACGCAGTATTTT.

The chain recombines TRBV6-5 with TRBJ2-3; D is unclear. The CDR3 totals 15 residues. Germline-derived CDR1 and CDR2 are MNHEY and SVGAGI. The DNA of the CDR3 is TGTGCAGCAGCCCCCCATCCCCTTGACACAGATACGCAGTATTTT. Translation gives CAAAPHPLDTDTQYF.

CDR3 sequence (DNA): TGCAGTGCTAGGGAGGAGGGACGCGCCTACAATGAGCAGTTCTTC. This sequence encodes CSAREEGRAYNEQFF. The rearrangement uses TRBV20-1 and TRBJ2-1, with a tentative D call TRBD2 (6 bases). Deletions cut 3 bases from V and 2 bases from J, with 14 bases between. CDR1 is DFQATT, CDR2 SNEGSKA, per germline (reference sequence). The CDR3 loop spans 15 amino acids.

V usage is TRBV9 and J usage is TRBJ2-3; a possible D gene is TRBD1 (6 bases). This CDR3 region has 14 residues. Trimming removed 5 bases from V and 2 bases from J, with 12 bases in between. Per the germline V gene, CDR1 is SGDLS and CDR2 is YYNGEE. The CDR3 nucleotides read TGTGCCAGCAGGTACGGACAGATCACAGATACGCAGTATTTT. Its translation: CASRYGQITDTQYF.

The rearrangement links TRBV10-1 to TRBJ2-4; D is possibly TRBD1 or TRBD2 (5 bases each). The J call may be faulty, since TRBJ2-5 better matches the DNA end. The CDR3 is 14 amino acids. The germline CDR1 and CDR2 sequences are WNHNN and SYGVQD (reference sequence). The CDR3 here is CASSVGTFEETQYF. As DNA, the CDR3 is TGCGCCAGCAGTGTGGGGACGTTTGAAGAGACCCAGTACTTC.

The chain is built from TRBV29-1 and TRBJ2-5; 7 nucleotides line up with TRBD2. CDR3 length equals 13 residues. CDR1 and CDR2 from the germline V gene are SQVTM and ANQGSEA. V lost 8 bases to trimming and J lost 7 bases; unmatched junction nucleotides: 13. Here the CDR3 reads CSSPGGIAGTQYF. The CDR3 region has the DNA TGCAGCAGTCCGGGGGGTATTGCGGGGACCCAGTACTTC.

The rearrangement joins TRBV7-2 to TRBJ2-7, with unresolved D. This CDR3 has 14 amino acids. Trimming pared 4 bases from V and 2 bases from J, leaving 12 bases between. Germline CDR1 reads SGHTA; CDR2 reads FQGNSA. CDR3 sequence (DNA): TGTGCCAGCAGCTCGACAACCCCGCCCTACGAGCAGTACTTC. Translation: CASSSTTPPYEQYF.